This TCR beta chain was identified during a study of blood T cells in healthy people across ages. The J segment lost 4 bases and the V segment lost 6 bases, leaving 7 bases of the junction unmatched. The CDR3 spans 15 residues. Germline-derived CDR1 and CDR2 are SNHLY and FYNNEI. A second PCR, run for about 7 to 11 cycles, used a sample-barcoded 5' primer plus a J-beta primer mix. TCRdb recomputed calls from the 5' RACE reads with MiXCR, one row per CDR3 protein. The sample has hundreds of thousands of distinct CDR3 sequences; 58% are singletons. The sequence derives from a man between 60 and 70 years old in good health. The gene calls are TRBV2 and TRBJ2-3; 10 nucleotides agree with TRBD2. The source material was blood. The chain's CDR3 is CASRLSGGAADTQYF. DNA of the CDR3: TGTGCCAGCAGGCTAAGCGGGGGGGCGGCAGATACGCAGTATTTT.